A single sample is the source of the 16 T cell receptor beta chains below, sequenced in a study of beta chain features in type 1 diabetes. Reverse transcription of all isolated RNA meant that expressed TCRB transcripts were sequenced. Profiled with immunoSEQ multiplex PCR; TCRdb holds only in-frame clones, not every one. The repertoire holds 300,000 to 400,000 clones, with around 13% as singletons. Material for sequencing was naive CD4+ T cells from blood. All receptors derive from a man younger than 30 in good health.

The chain links TRBV20-1 to TRBJ1-1; D possibly corresponds to TRBD1 (5 bases). V was trimmed by 1 base and J by 11 bases, leaving 11 bases between them. This CDR3 comprises 11 residues. Looked up from germline, CDR1 is DFQATT and CDR2 is SNEGSKA (reference sequence). CDR3 sequence: CSARGAGPAFF. DNA of the CDR3: TGCAGTGCTAGAGGGGCGGGACCTGCTTTCTTT.

This chain links TRBV29-1 with TRBJ2-1, with D possibly matching TRBD1 (6 bases). Germline CDR1 reads SQVTM; CDR2 reads ANQGSEA. The ends were cut back, 4 bases at V and 4 bases at J, with 26 bases in the middle. The length of the CDR3 is 18 residues. The CDR3 region is CSVAAQGFSLSGYNEQFF. CDR3 DNA: TGCAGCGTTGCTGCACAGGGATTTAGCCTCTCGGGATACAATGAGCAGTTCTTC.

The V gene is TRBV4-2, the J gene TRBJ1-2, with 9 bases identical to TRBD1. The CDR3 contains 15 residues. The ends lost 2 bases at V and 7 bases at J; junction bases unmatched: 8. Germline-derived CDR1 and CDR2 are LGHNA and YNFKEQ. CDR3 sequence (DNA): TGTGCCAGCAGCCAACCCGAGACAGGGGGGCTTGGCTACACCTTC. Amino acids: CASSQPETGGLGYTF.

The V gene is TRBV11-2, the J gene TRBJ2-1; 7 bases map to TRBD2. Germline trimming cut 7 bases from V and 0 bases from J; bases unmatched to any gene: 12. Germline CDR1 and CDR2: SGHAT and FQNNGV. The CDR3 length is 17 residues. This CDR3 reads CASTPLSGLRSYNEQFF. The CDR3 DNA is TGTGCCAGCACCCCACTTTCGGGACTACGCTCCTACAATGAGCAGTTCTTC.

This chain uses TRBV30 with TRBJ1-2; TRBD1 might be the D (5 bases). Germline V gene lookup returns CDR1 GTSNPN and CDR2 SVGIG (reference sequence). Trimming took 3 bases from V and 5 from J, leaving 19 bases between them. The CDR3 has 15 amino acids. This chain's CDR3 is CAWRPRLVGGYGYTF. In DNA form, the CDR3 reads TGTGCCTGGAGGCCAAGGCTGGTGGGGGGATATGGCTACACCTTC.

This clone was counted only a few times. The rearrangement uses TRBV7-9 and TRBJ2-5, with 7 bases aligning to TRBD2. V trimming: 5 bases; J trimming: 5 bases; junction bases outside the gene matches: 8. Per germline, CDR1 SEHNR and CDR2 FQNEAQ (reference sequence). This CDR3 has 14 amino acids. The CDR3 sequence is CASSPLGGSETQYF. CDR3 nucleotide sequence: TGTGCCAGCAGCCCCTTGGGGGGGTCGGAGACCCAGTACTTC.

Only one count was recorded for this clone. The V call is TRBV5-6, the J call TRBJ2-4; D not resolved. V shed 2 bases and J shed 7 bases, with 10 bases lying between them. The germline CDR1 and CDR2 sequences are SGHDT and YYEEEE. The CDR3 loop spans 13 amino acids. The CDR3 bases are TGTGCCAGCAGCTTTGGTGGAGAGAACATTCAGTACTTC. The encoded protein is CASSFGGENIQYF.

The V gene is TRBV9, the J gene TRBJ2-7, with 9 bases lining up with TRBD2. Germline lookup yields CDR1 SGDLS and CDR2 YYNGEE. This CDR3 has 14 residues. V was clipped by 0 bases and J by 6 bases; unmatched bases: 4. The CDR3 DNA is TGTGCCAGCAGCGTAGGTAGCGGGGGAGGCGAGCAGTACTTC. Protein sequence: CASSVGSGGGEQYF.

In its sample, this clone was seen a few times. The chain joins TRBV7-9 to TRBJ2-2; maybe TRBD2 (6 bases). V lost 5 bases and J 3 bases, leaving 19 bases between the germline ends. Germline V lookup: CDR1 SEHNR, CDR2 FQNEAQ (reference sequence). The length of the CDR3 is 17 residues. This CDR3 reads CASSGPQAGGYTGELFF. CDR3 sequence (DNA): TGTGCCAGCAGCGGGCCCCAGGCAGGAGGGTACACCGGGGAGCTGTTTTTT.

In this sample, this clone turned up a few times. V usage is TRBV30 and J usage is TRBJ2-3; D gene uncertain. Germline CDR1 GTSNPN, CDR2 SVGIG (reference sequence). The CDR3 has 13 amino acids. V dropped 5 bases and J dropped 2 bases, with 11 bases sitting between them. The chain's CDR3 is CAWSRVHTDTQYF. Written as DNA, the CDR3 is TGTGCCTGGTCGCGCGTTCACACAGATACGCAGTATTTT.

This clone was seen more than once but under ten times. The CDR3 spells CASSQILGGRPENYGYTF. The CDR3 nucleotides are TGCGCCAGCAGCCAAATCCTCGGGGGGCGTCCAGAAAACTATGGCTACACCTTC. This rearrangement joins TRBV4-3 to TRBJ1-2; tentative D call: TRBD1 (6 bases). The CDR3 sequence is 18 residues long. Trimming removed 2 bases from V and 2 bases from J, with 21 bases in between. Germline CDR1 is LGHNA and CDR2 is YSLEER.

The rearrangement uses TRBV6-6 and TRBJ2-6; the match to TRBD1 covers 8 bases. Unmatched junction bases numbered 4, after V lost 6 bases and J lost 0 bases. The CDR3 spans 16 residues. Germline CDR1 and CDR2: MNHNY and SVGAGI (reference sequence). In DNA, the CDR3 is TGTGCCAGCAGCCCGACAGGGGCCTCTGGGGCCAACGTCCTGACTTTC. Translated: CASSPTGASGANVLTF.

This clone was picked up a small number of times. This chain uses TRBV25-1 with TRBJ1-4; D gene unclear. The CDR3 length is 14 residues. The V end was cut by 6 bases, the J end by 5 bases, with 13 bases between. The germline V gene has CDR1 MGHDK and CDR2 SYGVNS. The CDR3 loop reads CASRDREGNEKLFF. The CDR3 coding sequence is TGTGCCAGCAGAGACCGGGAAGGAAATGAAAAACTGTTTTTT. Variable domain in full (rest from reference TRBV25-1 and TRBJ1-4): EADIYQTPRYLVIGTGKKITLECSQTMGHDKMYWYQQDPGMELHLIHYSYGVNSTEKGDLSSESTVSRIRTEHFPLTLESARPSHTSQYLCASRDREGNEKLFFGSGTQLSVL.

The V call is TRBV7-2, the J call TRBJ2-7, with 10 positions matching TRBD1. Germline trimming cut 1 base from V and 12 bases from J; bases unmatched to any gene: 18. Germline-derived CDR1 and CDR2 are SGHTA and FQGNSA. The CDR3 sequence is 17 residues long. The CDR3 loop is CASSLEYGGQGFRRSYF. The CDR3 DNA reads TGTGCCAGCAGCTTAGAGTATGGGGGACAGGGGTTTCGTAGGTCGTACTTC.

This clone has just a few counts. The rearrangement joins TRBV5-6 to TRBJ2-1; 7 bases match TRBD2. The germline gives CDR1 SGHDT, CDR2 YYEEEE. The CDR3 extends over 15 amino acids. The junction had 5 bases not matched to a gene; V was cut back by 0 bases and J by 5 bases. CDR3 in amino acids: CASSLDLAGHNEQFF. CDR3 DNA sequence: TGTGCCAGCAGCTTGGATTTAGCGGGCCACAATGAGCAGTTCTTC.

This clone occurred a few times. V is TRBV10-3 and J is TRBJ2-1, with 13 bases lining up with TRBD2. The trim removed 5 bases at V and 4 bases at J, leaving 2 bases unmatched. The CDR3 spans 15 residues. Germline CDR1 is ENHRY and CDR2 is SYGVKD. The CDR3 here is CAISRLAGGYNEQFF. CDR3 in DNA: TGTGCCATCAGTAGACTAGCGGGGGGATACAATGAGCAGTTCTTC.